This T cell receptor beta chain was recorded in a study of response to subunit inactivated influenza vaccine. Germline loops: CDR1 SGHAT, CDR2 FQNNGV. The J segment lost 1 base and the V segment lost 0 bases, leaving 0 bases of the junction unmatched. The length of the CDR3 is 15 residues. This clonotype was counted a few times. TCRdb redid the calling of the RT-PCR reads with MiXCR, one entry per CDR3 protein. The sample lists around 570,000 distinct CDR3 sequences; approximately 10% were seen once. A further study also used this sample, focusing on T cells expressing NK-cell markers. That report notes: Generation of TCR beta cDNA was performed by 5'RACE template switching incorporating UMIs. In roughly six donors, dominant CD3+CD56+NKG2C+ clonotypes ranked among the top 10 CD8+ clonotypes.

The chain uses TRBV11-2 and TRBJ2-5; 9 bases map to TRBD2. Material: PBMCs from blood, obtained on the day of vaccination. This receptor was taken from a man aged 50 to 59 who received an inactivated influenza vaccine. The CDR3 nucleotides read TGTGCCAGCAGCTTAGAGCGGGAGGGCCAAGAGACCCAGTACTTC. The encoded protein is CASSLEREGQETQYF.